The clone carrying this TCR beta chain was observed a handful of times. The entry originates in a study of blood T cell repertoires in COVID-19. Across the whole study: From T cells, B-cell-depleted T cells, or PBMCs came the material, which was cDNA or gDNA.

The CDR3 is 16 residues long. V dropped 6 bases and J dropped 9 bases, with 24 bases sitting between them. Germline V gene data show CDR1 as SGHTA and CDR2 as FQGNSA. Authors' methods: By means of reference gene primer amplification, nucleated cell counts were estimated. Only in-frame clones appear in the TCRdb table, and some are missing; sequencing was by immunoSEQ multiplex PCR. The DNA was the basis for D and trimming; V, J and clone size are from that table. The sample contains under 300,000 clones, roughly nine tenths of which appear only once. The chain uses TRBV7-2 and TRBJ2-1; D gene ambiguous. The material sequenced was peripheral blood. This receptor was identified in a man aged 60-69 years who had recovered from COVID-19. CDR3 coding DNA: TGTGCCAGCAGTCCCCCGGAGCTAGATATGTTTATTGAGCAGTTCTTC. This translates into CASSPPELDMFIEQFF.